The present T cell receptor beta chain was sequenced within a study of cytomegalovirus exposure and HLA in healthy donors. Notes on the study in general: TCR beta V- and J-gene trimming was later associated with a missense DCLRE1C variant. Altogether, 164 TCR beta chains were recorded as cytomegalovirus-associated. Presence/absence analyses assumed roughly uniform sequencing depth across donors, which may not hold. HLA allele associations emerged for about 16,000 TCR beta sequences in a later analysis, at 0.05 false discovery rate.

PCR used 60 Vbeta primers and 13 Jbeta primers. The table came from immunoSEQ multiplex PCR; TCRdb's copy has only in-frame clones and leaves some out. The sample includes approximately 160,000 clones, 68% of them seen just once. To note about this clone: Antigen specificity is unknown.

The CDR3 contains 15 residues. Trimming took off 2 bases at V and 3 bases at J, with 11 bases between the two ends. Germline V CDR1 and CDR2: SGHNT, YYREEE (reference sequence). The chain joins TRBV5-4 to TRBJ2-2; D call uncertain. The specimen was PBMCs. The origin of this receptor is a man aged 50 to 59 in good health and CMV-seronegative. The CDR3 DNA follows: TGTGCCAGCAGCTTCAGGAAAATCGACACCGGGGAGCTGTTTTTT. Translation gives CASSFRKIDTGELFF.